The 9 T cell receptor beta chains given below trace back to one sample, sequenced in a study of tumor-infiltrating lymphocytes in primary liver carcinoma. With a constant-region primer, TCR beta cDNA was made from 450 to 550 ng of total RNA. Modified slightly, ARM-PCR produced TCR beta libraries over three nested multiplex PCR rounds. For approximately 9 cycles apiece, the opening two PCR rounds ran with TRBV1-TRBV30 forward primers and a C-beta reverse primer. TCRdb processed the multiplex PCR reads anew with MiXCR; each CDR3 protein has one entry. The sample contains 90,000 to 150,000 distinct CDR3 sequences, under 70% of which appear only once. Total RNA and DNA came together from 20-30 mg of bulk tissue without cell sorting. Sequencing was done on a sample of tumor-adjacent normal liver tissue. These receptors came from a woman aged 60-70 years with primary liver carcinoma and hepatitis B virus infection.

There are many counts of this clonotype. The rearrangement links TRBV5-1 to TRBJ2-2; 7 positions agree with TRBD2. The V gene end was trimmed by 2 bases and the J gene end by 6 bases; junction bases not matched to a gene: 1. This CDR3 is built from 13 residues. Germline V gives CDR1 SGHRS, CDR2 YFSETQ. The CDR3 sequence: CASSFSGPGELFF. The CDR3 DNA reads as TGCGCCAGCAGCTTTAGCGGGCCCGGGGAGCTGTTTTTT.

The sample holds a few counts of this clonotype. A much larger clonotype is one base distant, so this may be a read error. The chain links TRBV5-6 to TRBJ2-4; TRBD2 aligns across 9 bases. J was trimmed by 2 bases and V by 4 bases; bases with no gene match: 25. Germline values: CDR1 SGHDT, CDR2 YYEEEE. The CDR3 covers 22 residues. The CDR3 region is CASSGGGRSSGRTQLTKNIQYF. CDR3 sequence (DNA): TGTGCCAGCAGCGGGGGTGGACGTTCGAGCGGGAGGACCCAACTAACCAAAAACATTCAGTACTTC.

This chain links TRBV29-1 with TRBJ1-2, with D uncertain. V was pared by 4 bases and J by 5 bases, with 17 bases between. CDR1 is SQVTM, CDR2 ANQGSEA, per germline. This CDR3 contains 14 residues. The CDR3 nucleotides are TGCAGCGTTGGAACCTATGGCGGTTCTTATGGCTACACCTTC. This encodes CSVGTYGGSYGYTF.

Comment on this clonotype: It may be a read error: a sequence one base away is much more abundant. This chain uses TRBV4-1 with TRBJ1-2, with D uncertain. The CDR3 extends over 15 amino acids. Germline CDR1 and CDR2: MGHRA and YSYEKL. CDR3 nucleotides: TGCACCAGCAGCCAAGCCCCTCAGGCCGGCTATGGCTACACCTTC. It is translated as CTSSQAPQAGYGYTF.

This clonotype occurred many times. J is TRBJ1-2 and V is TRBV7-9, with TRBD1 identical over 8 bases. The CDR3 loop spans 17 amino acids. Germline values: CDR1 SEHNR, CDR2 FQNEAQ (reference sequence). V was pared by 1 base and J by 1 base, with 8 bases of the junction left unmatched. For the CDR3, the DNA is TGTGCCAGCAGCTTAGGGGTGGACAGGGACCTTAACTATGGCTACACCTTC. This codes for CASSLGVDRDLNYGYTF. The full variable domain, with the rest looked up from reference TRBV7-9 and TRBJ1-2, is DTGVSQNPRHKITKRGQNVTFRCDPISEHNRLYWYRQTLGQGPEFLTYFQNEAQLEKSRLLSDRFSAERPKGSFSTLEIQRTEQGDSAMYLCASSLGVDRDLNYGYTFGSGTRLTVV.

The rearrangement uses TRBV7-9 and TRBJ2-4, with D possibly being TRBD1 (5 bases). CDR3 size: 13 residues. The V gene lost 3 bases and the J gene lost 11 bases, with 14 bases spanning the gap. CDR1 is SEHNR, CDR2 FQNEAQ, per germline (reference sequence). As DNA, the CDR3 is TGTGCCAGCAGCTTGGATCAGGGTCTAGTTCAGTACTTC. Amino acids: CASSLDQGLVQYF.

Many counts were recorded for this clonotype. The CDR3 sequence: CASSQEGGASYGYTF. CDR3 DNA sequence: TGTGCCAGCAGCCAAGAAGGGGGTGCTTCCTATGGCTACACCTTC. This chain links TRBV4-2 with TRBJ1-2, with D possibly being TRBD1 (6 bases). Trimming cost V 0 bases and J 4 bases, with 12 bases left between them. CDR3 length: 15 residues. In germline, CDR1 is LGHNA, CDR2 YNFKEQ.

Worth noting for this clonotype: One end of the junction varies from germline; a read error may be responsible. The rearrangement links TRBV12-3 or TRBV12-4 to TRBJ2-5; D is possibly TRBD1 (5 bases). There are 15 residues in the CDR3. CDR3 coding DNA: TGTGCCAGCAGTCCTAAGACTGGGGCCCAAGAGACCCTGTACTTC. This encodes CASSPKTGAQETLYF.

Regarding this clonotype: Since no conserved phenylalanine or tryptophan closes the CDR3, a read error is the likely cause. CDR3 nucleotide sequence: TGTGCCAGCAGTTTTGGGAGGGTGAACACTGAAGCTTTCCAT. Translation gives CASSFGRVNTEAFH. The chain links TRBV28 to TRBJ1-1; D gene unclear. The V and J ends lost 3 bases and 0 bases respectively, with 8 bases between them. The CDR3 has 14 residues. The germline CDR1 and CDR2 sequences are MDHEN and SYDVKM.